Given below is one T cell receptor beta chain in context. Its target is not known. The data belong to a study of cytomegalovirus exposure and HLA in healthy donors. The germline V gene has CDR1 MDHEN and CDR2 SYDVKM. V gave up 6 bases and J gave up 5 bases; unmatched junction bases: 6. This CDR3 region has 13 residues. Study-level findings and limits: Rare sequences made up most TCRs, while some public TCRs were found in many donors. Later analysis found that TCR beta chains associated with HLA were more clonally expanded than other, equally common chains. Analyzed later, association rates of TCRs varied across HLA loci, with DRB1 most and HLA-C fewest. In a later analysis, TCR beta V- and J-gene trimming was associated with a missense DCLRE1C variant.

PCR employed 60 Vbeta and 13 Jbeta primers. Using immunoSEQ multiplex PCR, the repertoire was profiled, and TCRdb retains in-frame clones only, with some absent. The profile shows about 120,000 clones, more than 80% of them singletons. Sequenced: PBMCs. The rearrangement uses TRBV28 and TRBJ2-7; the match to TRBD2 covers 8 bases. This sequence was found in a man under 40 in good health and CMV-seronegative. The DNA of the CDR3 is TGTGCCAGCAGGGGGACTAGTTTCGACGAGCAGTACTTC. The encoded protein is CASRGTSFDEQYF. Full variable domain (rest looked up from reference TRBV28 and TRBJ2-7): DVKVTQSSRYLVKRTGEKVFLECVQDMDHENMFWYRQDPGLGLRLIYFSYDVKMKEKGDIPEGYSVSREKKERFSLILESASTNQTSMYLCASRGTSFDEQYFGPGTRLTVT.